Listed here are 16 T cell receptor beta chains from one sample, sequenced in a study of T cell repertoires in cytomegalovirus infection. No cognate antigen is known for these TCRs. TCRdb processed the reads anew with MiXCR; each CDR3 protein has one entry. This repertoire shows roughly 80,000 distinct CDR3 sequences, roughly 39% found once; its top ten account for 90% to 95%. Sample: CD8+ T cells from cultured PBMCs, taken from culture after CMV antigen stimulation. The receptors here all came from a human donor in good health (CMV status not recorded). Some clones in this sample may be carry-over from other donors' samples.

V gene TRBV5-6 combines with J gene TRBJ2-2; 9 bases are shared with TRBD1. This CDR3 comprises 14 residues. V was pared by 3 bases and J by 6 bases, with 3 bases of the junction left unmatched. The germline gives CDR1 SGHDT, CDR2 YYEEEE. The CDR3 protein is CASSWGTGPGELFF. CDR3 DNA sequence: TGTGCCAGCAGCTGGGGGACAGGGCCCGGGGAGCTGTTTTTT.

This chain joins TRBV4-1 and TRBJ2-1, with D unclear. The germline V gene has CDR1 MGHRA and CDR2 YSYEKL. This CDR3 spans 12 amino acids. V was pared by 2 bases and J by 4 bases, with 3 bases between. The DNA of the CDR3 is TGCGCCAGCAGCCAACGGTACAATGAGCAGTTCTTC. This translates into CASSQRYNEQFF.

This clonotype was seen once. This chain uses TRBV27 with TRBJ1-1; D unresolved. CDR3 length: 15 amino acids. CDR1 and CDR2 from the germline V gene are MNHEY and SMNVEV (reference sequence). V was shortened by 3 bases and J by 4 bases, with 15 bases between the two germline ends. CDR3 loop: CASSLGYGLATEAFF. The CDR3 DNA sequence: TGTGCCAGCAGTTTGGGTTACGGGTTGGCCACTGAAGCTTTCTTT.

This clonotype was seen more than once but under ten times. The chain recombines TRBV7-6 with TRBJ2-1; a possible D gene is TRBD1 (6 bases). Germline-derived CDR1 and CDR2 are SGHVS and FNYEAQ. The CDR3 extends over 18 amino acids. V lost 0 bases and J 1 base, leaving 16 bases between the germline ends. The DNA for the CDR3 is TGTGCCAGCAGCTTAGCGCTAAACTGGGGGCTTTCCTACAATGAGCAGTTCTTC. Translated, it gives CASSLALNWGLSYNEQFF. Combining the CDR3 with reference TRBV7-6 and TRBJ2-1 gives the whole variable domain GAGVSQSPRYKVTKRGQDVALRCDPISGHVSLYWYRQALGQGPEFLTYFNYEAQQDKSGLPNDRFSAERPEGSISTLTIQRTEQRDSAMYRCASSLALNWGLSYNEQFFGPGTRLTVL.

The chain couples TRBV19 to TRBJ1-2; the D gene is possibly TRBD1 (6 bases). Germline assignment: CDR1 LNHDA and CDR2 SQIVND (reference sequence). V was cut by 4 bases and J by 4 bases, with 16 bases left in between. The CDR3 extends over 15 amino acids. CDR3 in DNA: TGTGCCAGTAGTACCTTGCGACAGGACCTCTATGGCTACACCTTC. It translates to CASSTLRQDLYGYTF.

This clonotype occurred a few times. The genes are TRBV20-1 and TRBJ2-1; 10 nucleotides agree with TRBD2. The trim removed 5 bases at V and 4 bases at J, leaving 8 bases unmatched. Looked up from germline, CDR1 is DFQATT and CDR2 is SNEGSKA (reference sequence). The CDR3 is 15 amino acids. The CDR3 DNA sequence: TGCAGTGCTTCGCTAACTAGCGGGGCTTACAATGAGCAGTTCTTC. Amino acids: CSASLTSGAYNEQFF.

The J gene is TRBJ2-1, the V gene TRBV18; maybe TRBD2 (6 bases). The CDR3 loop spans 13 amino acids. V lost 8 bases, J lost 1 base, and 9 bases lay in between. The germline CDR1 and CDR2 sequences are KGHSH and LQKENI. This CDR3 reads CASLGRSYNEQFF. Here the CDR3 DNA reads TGTGCCAGCCTGGGGAGGTCCTACAATGAGCAGTTCTTC.

The genes are TRBV24-1 and TRBJ2-1, with TRBD1 matching 9 bases. This CDR3 is 16 amino acids long. With V trimmed by 4 bases and J by 5 bases, 8 bases remained unmatched. Germline assignment: CDR1 KGHDR and CDR2 SFDVKD. The CDR3: CATSERGQGFDNEQFF. Here the CDR3 DNA reads TGTGCCACCAGTGAGCGCGGACAGGGGTTCGACAATGAGCAGTTCTTC.

The chain recombines TRBV27 with TRBJ2-7; D is ambiguous. The CDR3 covers 12 residues. Per the germline V gene, CDR1 is MNHEY and CDR2 is SMNVEV (reference sequence). V was cut by 2 bases and J by 5 bases, with 7 bases left in between. This CDR3 is CASSLVGNEQYF. CDR3 DNA sequence: TGTGCCAGCAGTTTAGTGGGTAACGAGCAGTACTTC.

This clonotype was counted a few times. J is TRBJ1-1 and V is TRBV12-3 or TRBV12-4; the D is unclear. CDR3 length: 14 residues. With 3 bases removed from V and 0 bases from J, the gap between germline ends came to 8 bases. The CDR3 nucleotides read TGTGCCAGCAGTTTCTTATCAATGAACACTGAAGCTTTCTTT. It encodes CASSFLSMNTEAFF.

Comment on this clonotype: Possible read error: a much larger clone is one base away. The genes are TRBV6-2 or TRBV6-3 and TRBJ1-2, with unresolved D. Germline lookup yields CDR1 MNHEY and CDR2 SVGEGT. The CDR3 runs to 16 residues. Trimming removed 5 bases at V and 5 bases at J, with 21 bases between. The CDR3 DNA is TGTGCCAGCAGTCCTCGCCCTCGGGAGGAACCTTATGGCTACACCTTC. Its protein product is CASSPRPREEPYGYTF.

This clonotype showed up many times. The CDR3 here is CASSLSGIPPLNEQFF. As DNA, the CDR3 is TGTGCCAGCAGCTTATCCGGGATCCCTCCCCTAAATGAGCAGTTCTTC. This chain joins TRBV7-9 and TRBJ2-1, with D maybe TRBD2 (5 bases). The V end was cut by 2 bases, the J end by 7 bases, with 18 bases between. This CDR3 spans 16 amino acids. Germline V lookup: CDR1 SEHNR, CDR2 FQNEAQ (reference sequence).

This chain uses TRBV4-3 with TRBJ2-7, with 9 positions matching TRBD1. Germline CDR1 and CDR2: LGHNA and YSLEER. The CDR3 is 15 amino acids. V trimming: 1 base; J trimming: 6 bases; junction bases outside the gene matches: 7. CDR3 sequence (DNA): TGCGCCAGCAGCCAAGGGACAGGGGACGGAGCCGAGCAGTACTTC. This encodes CASSQGTGDGAEQYF.

In its sample, this clonotype was seen once. The chain recombines TRBV4-1 with TRBJ2-5; D gene uncertain. The CDR3 is made up of 14 amino acids. Between the trimmed V and J ends, which lost 1 base and 8 bases, there was a span of 14 bases. The germline V gene encodes CDR1 MGHRA and CDR2 YSYEKL. The CDR3 sequence: CASSQAINQLTQYF. CDR3 coding DNA: TGCGCCAGCAGCCAAGCCATCAACCAACTCACCCAGTACTTC.

This clonotype was seen only a few times. The rearrangement uses TRBV7-6 and TRBJ1-1; 7 bases match TRBD1. The CDR3 has 12 amino acids. The trim removed 3 bases at V and 7 bases at J, leaving 2 bases unmatched. Germline-derived CDR1 and CDR2 are SGHVS and FNYEAQ. CDR3 amino acids: CASSFGTVEAFF. CDR3 nucleotide sequence: TGTGCCAGCAGCTTTGGGACAGTTGAAGCTTTCTTT.

A note on this clonotype: A junction end diverges from the germline sequence, so it may reflect a read error. The V and J genes are TRBV7-8 and TRBJ2-1, with D possibly TRBD2 on 5 matching bases. The CDR3 totals 13 residues. CDR1 is SGHVS, CDR2 FQNEAQ, per germline. The CDR3 region is CASSLVNLAPGVF. The CDR3 coding sequence is TGTGCCAGCAGCTTAGTAAATCTAGCCCCCGGGGTCTTC.